These 22 T cell receptor beta chains originate from one sample sequenced in a study of cytomegalovirus exposure and HLA in healthy donors. The PCR ran on 60 Vbeta and 13 Jbeta primers. TCRdb's copy holds only in-frame clones and misses some; the assay was immunoSEQ multiplex PCR. Of about 100,000 clones in the sample, 65% to 75% were seen once. Sequences were obtained from PBMCs. These receptor sequences come from a woman aged 40-49 years in good health and CMV-seronegative.

This clone has a single count. J is TRBJ2-3 and V is TRBV6-5, with D unclear. This CDR3 has 11 residues. Germline V CDR1 and CDR2: MNHEY, SVGAGI. Trimming left V 8 bases short and J 6 bases short, with 9 bases between. The CDR3 DNA is TGTGCCAGCGGCCGCATGGATACGCAGTATTTT. This encodes CASGRMDTQYF.

V and J are TRBV11-1 and TRBJ2-1, with 11 bases fitting TRBD2. J was trimmed by 4 bases and V by 5 bases; bases with no gene match: 7. The CDR3 covers 16 residues. Germline V gene lookup returns CDR1 SGHAT and CDR2 FQDESV (reference sequence). CDR3 DNA: TGTGCCAGCAGCCGCAATAGCGGGGGGGCTTACAATGAGCAGTTCTTC. Translating gives CASSRNSGGAYNEQFF.

This clone turned up a few times. The V call is TRBV7-9, the J call TRBJ1-3; no reliable D call. V lost 6 bases to trimming and J lost 1 base, with 16 bases between them. This CDR3 contains 16 residues. Per germline, CDR1 SEHNR and CDR2 FQNEAQ (reference sequence). The chain's CDR3 is CASSLGGIPSGNTIYF. CDR3 DNA sequence: TGTGCCAGCAGTCTAGGAGGGATCCCATCTGGAAACACCATATATTTT.

This rearrangement joins TRBV19 to TRBJ2-5; TRBD2 matches 10 bases. Germline loops: CDR1 LNHDA, CDR2 SQIVND (reference sequence). The CDR3 totals 16 residues. Trimming cost V 6 bases and J 1 base; bases outside gene matches: 8. The CDR3 nucleotides read TGTGCCAGTAGCATTTCAGGACTAGCGGCCCAAGAGACCCAGTACTTC. Its protein is CASSISGLAAQETQYF.

The chain carries TRBV6-4 and TRBJ2-2; TRBD2 aligns across 9 bases. This CDR3 region has 14 residues. CDR1 is MRHNA and CDR2 is SNTAGT in the germline V gene. V lost 7 bases, J lost 4 bases, and 4 bases stayed unmatched. DNA of the CDR3: TGTGCCAGCACTGTTAGCGGGAGCACCGGGGAGCTGTTTTTT. This sequence encodes CASTVSGSTGELFF.

V gene TRBV7-8 combines with J gene TRBJ2-7; TRBD2 matches 12 bases. The CDR3 contains 16 residues. CDR1 and CDR2 from the germline V gene are SGHVS and FQNEAQ. Losses at the gene ends were 7 bases for V and 0 bases for J; bases not matched to a gene: 7. The CDR3 nucleotides read TGTGCCAGCACCCCAGTGACTAGCGGGAGCTCCTACGAGCAGTACTTC. This codes for CASTPVTSGSSYEQYF.

This clone was counted a single time. The chain combines TRBV6-6 with TRBJ1-3; TRBD1 might be the D (6 bases). Between the trimmed V and J ends, which lost 5 bases and 0 bases, there was a span of 14 bases. There are 16 residues in the CDR3. Per the germline V gene, CDR1 is MNHNY and CDR2 is SVGAGI (reference sequence). Written as DNA, the CDR3 is TGTGCCAGCAGTACCAACAGGGCGTCCTCTGGAAACACCATATATTTT. Its protein is CASSTNRASSGNTIYF.

The V call is TRBV7-2, the J call TRBJ1-2; TRBD1 matches 8 bases. The CDR3 covers 17 residues. Trimming removed 0 bases from V and 1 base from J; junction bases left unmatched: 7. Germline V lookup: CDR1 SGHTA, CDR2 FQGNSA. The CDR3 is CASSLAGTGSFNYGYTF. Here the CDR3 DNA reads TGTGCCAGCAGCTTAGCCGGGACAGGTTCTTTTAACTATGGCTACACCTTC.

Only a few counts were recorded for this clone. The chain employs TRBV5-6 and TRBJ2-3, with 7 bases fitting TRBD1. CDR1 is SGHDT, CDR2 YYEEEE, per germline. Unmatched junction bases numbered 8, after V lost 4 bases and J lost 0 bases. This CDR3 has 16 residues. The CDR3 DNA is TGTGCCAGCAGCGTACCTCAGGGGGTAAGCACAGATACGCAGTATTTT. It translates to CASSVPQGVSTDTQYF.

The chain recombines TRBV4-1 with TRBJ1-2; D is perhaps TRBD1 (6 bases). The CDR3 sequence is 16 residues long. V dropped 2 bases and J dropped 7 bases, with 20 bases sitting between them. Germline CDR1 reads MGHRA; CDR2 reads YSYEKL. CDR3 DNA sequence: TGCGCCAGCAGCCAACCTCCCGGGACACTCGACGGTGGCTACACCTTC. This codes for CASSQPPGTLDGGYTF.

This clone was counted between two and nine times. The rearrangement uses TRBV4-1 and TRBJ2-5; the match to TRBD1 covers 8 bases. The V segment lost 4 bases and the J segment 5 bases; nucleotides outside the gene matches: 12. The CDR3 has 16 amino acids. The germline CDR1 and CDR2 sequences are MGHRA and YSYEKL. The CDR3 DNA is TGCGCCAGCAGCCCCGAGGGCACAGGGGGTTGGGAGACCCAGTACTTC. Its protein is CASSPEGTGGWETQYF.

A few counts support this clone. The chain is built from TRBV7-2 and TRBJ1-3, with 7 nucleotides matching TRBD1. The junction had 6 bases not matched to a gene; V was cut back by 1 base and J by 0 bases. This CDR3 has 17 residues. The V gene's germline CDR1 is SGHTA and CDR2 FQGNSA. This CDR3 reads CASSLVLGQRSGNTIYF. CDR3 DNA: TGTGCCAGCAGCTTAGTTCTGGGACAGCGCTCTGGAAACACCATATATTTT.

The V call is TRBV7-2, the J call TRBJ2-7; 9 bases align to TRBD1. The CDR3 totals 14 residues. V lost 6 bases to trimming and J lost 3 bases; unmatched junction nucleotides: 6. The germline gives CDR1 SGHTA, CDR2 FQGNSA. CDR3 bases: TGTGCCAGCAGGTGGACAGGGGCACACTACGAGCAGTACTTC. Protein sequence: CASRWTGAHYEQYF.

This clone was seen a few times. V gene TRBV6-1 combines with J gene TRBJ2-7; D call uncertain. There are 14 residues in the CDR3. The V end lost 4 bases, the J end lost 0 bases, and 10 bases lay between the germline ends. Germline V gives CDR1 MNHNS, CDR2 SASEGT. CDR3 residues: CASSVTMSSYEQYF. The CDR3 DNA sequence: TGTGCCAGCAGTGTAACGATGAGCTCCTACGAGCAGTACTTC.

On this clone: Other DNA sequences from this sample encode an identical CDR3 as well. V is TRBV2 and J is TRBJ1-5; D is unresolved. V lost 5 bases, J lost 0 bases, and 5 bases lay in between. Germline CDR1 is SNHLY and CDR2 is FYNNEI. CDR3 length: 13 amino acids. CDR3 in amino acids: CASSRDSNQPQHF. The CDR3, as DNA: TGTGCCAGCAGTCGCGATAGCAATCAGCCCCAGCATTTT.

This clone occurred once. V is TRBV6-5 and J is TRBJ2-7; D might be TRBD2 (6 bases). Germline lookup yields CDR1 MNHEY and CDR2 SVGAGI. The CDR3 loop spans 15 amino acids. The V gene lost 7 bases and the J gene lost 6 bases, with 22 bases spanning the gap. As DNA, the CDR3 is TGTGCCAGCACTCAAGGGACTTCCAGACTGGGCGAGCAGTACTTC. This encodes CASTQGTSRLGEQYF.

The gene calls are TRBV29-1 and TRBJ1-1; 7 bases are a match to TRBD1. CDR3 length equals 12 residues. From germline, CDR1 is SQVTM and CDR2 ANQGSEA. After removal of 7 bases from V and 4 bases from J, the junction contained 6 bases not matched to a gene. The CDR3 protein is CSGDRDGTEAFF. The CDR3 DNA follows: TGCAGCGGAGACAGGGATGGCACTGAAGCTTTCTTT.

The V gene is TRBV9, the J gene TRBJ2-7; D is undetermined. Germline values: CDR1 SGDLS, CDR2 YYNGEE. The CDR3 runs to 12 residues. V was cut by 5 bases and J by 2 bases, with 8 bases left in between. CDR3 in amino acids: CASSASPYEQYF. For the CDR3, the DNA is TGTGCCAGCAGTGCGTCTCCCTACGAGCAGTACTTC.

The rearrangement uses TRBV6-6 and TRBJ2-7; TRBD1 agrees at 8 bases. The germline gives CDR1 MNHNY, CDR2 SVGAGI (reference sequence). CDR3 length: 15 residues. V lost 5 bases and J lost 0; bases outside the gene matches: 6. The CDR3 DNA follows: TGTGCCAGCAGTGACAGGGGCCTTAGCTCCTACGAGCAGTACTTC. Protein: CASSDRGLSSYEQYF.

This chain connects TRBV2 to TRBJ1-5, with no clear D. The germline V gene encodes CDR1 SNHLY and CDR2 FYNNEI. The CDR3 totals 14 residues. V lost 3 bases, J lost 1 base, and 7 bases lay in between. The CDR3 DNA sequence: TGTGCCAGCAGTGATAGTCGCAGCAATCAGCCCCAGCATTTT. Amino acid sequence: CASSDSRSNQPQHF.

V gene TRBV7-3 combines with J gene TRBJ2-2; 8 nucleotides match TRBD2. V shed 5 bases, J shed 1 base, and the junction held 3 bases outside the gene matches. CDR3 length equals 15 residues. CDR1 is SGHTA, CDR2 FQGTGA, per germline. DNA of the CDR3: TGTGCCAGCAGCCCGGGACTAGGGAACACCGGGGAGCTGTTTTTT. It is translated as CASSPGLGNTGELFF.

The chain couples TRBV7-2 to TRBJ2-1; the D gene is possibly TRBD2 (5 bases). The germline CDR1 and CDR2 sequences are SGHTA and FQGNSA. The CDR3 runs to 15 residues. V lost 0 bases to trimming and J lost 2 bases, with 8 bases between them. The CDR3 region is CASSLAVLAYNEQFF. CDR3 DNA: TGTGCCAGCAGCTTAGCGGTACTAGCCTACAATGAGCAGTTCTTC. The full variable domain, its missing parts supplied by reference TRBV7-2 and TRBJ2-1, is GAGVSQSPSNKVTEKGKDVELRCDPISGHTALYWYRQSLGQGLEFLIYFQGNSAPDKSGLPSDRFSAERTGGSVSTLTIQRTQQEDSAVYLCASSLAVLAYNEQFFGPGTRLTVL.